Listed below are T cell receptor beta chains from one sample, sequenced in a study of T-cell reconstitution after alpha-beta-depleted transplantation in children. TCRdb re-derived calls from the PCR reads in MiXCR, one entry per CDR3 protein. The table has over 400,000 distinct CDR3 sequences, around an eighth seen once. The material sequenced was PBMCs from the stem cell graft donor, taken from the stem cell graft. The receptor set was obtained from a human donor who donated a stem cell graft to a child with combined immunodeficiency. Each CDR3 is given with its conserved first and last residue.

V gene: TRBV7-2; CDR3 protein: CASRGPYNSPLHF
V gene: TRBV21-1; CDR3 protein: CASAKEQYF
V gene: TRBV20-1; CDR3 protein: CSAGLAGGITDTQYF
V gene: TRBV20-1; CDR3 protein: CSAPGTRGDEQYF
V gene: TRBV7-8; CDR3 protein: CASSARDRTYEQYF
V gene: TRBV9; CDR3 protein: CASSVASGNTDTQYF
V gene: TRBV20-1; CDR3 protein: CSAKTATLTEAFF
V gene: TRBV11-3; CDR3 protein: CASSSQRTSFTEQYF
V gene: TRBV20-1; CDR3 protein: CSGGDRGGNTIYF
V gene: TRBV5-6; CDR3 protein: CASSFLTVNTEAFF
V gene: TRBV20-1; CDR3 protein: CSARDSQAGTSGRADEQYF
V gene: TRBV25-1; CDR3 protein: CASRATGGDQPQHF
V gene: TRBV5-1; CDR3 protein: CASSSLEMNTEAFF
V gene: TRBV6-4; CDR3 protein: CASRNANEQYF
V gene: TRBV6-1; CDR3 protein: CATWRGGADTQYF
V gene: TRBV10-3; CDR3 protein: CAISSGQGTYEQYF
V gene: TRBV9; CDR3 protein: CASSVERTGGDYGYTF
V gene: TRBV30; CDR3 protein: CAWSPKNGWQPQHF
V gene: TRBV20-1; CDR3 protein: CSTGTGPFEQYF
V gene: TRBV6-1; CDR3 protein: CASSATGGLEQYF
V gene: TRBV20-1; CDR3 protein: CSARDDRGETQYF
V gene: TRBV5-1; CDR3 protein: CASSSGLEEETQYF
V gene: TRBV7-2; CDR3 protein: CASSLTLAGTLGDTQYF
V gene: TRBV19; CDR3 protein: CASTQRQGRQQNTEAFF
V gene: TRBV7-2; CDR3 protein: CASSPRDEVVQETQYF
V gene: TRBV12-3/TRBV12-4; CDR3 protein: CASSFLRSEQFF
V gene: TRBV7-9; CDR3 protein: CASSTGTSFQETQYF
V gene: TRBV12-3/TRBV12-4; CDR3 protein: CASSFLGPRETQYF
V gene: TRBV5-1; CDR3 protein: CASSLGSAGGPDNEQFF
V gene: TRBV20-1; CDR3 protein: CSAAGTTYQFF
V gene: TRBV4-3; CDR3 protein: CASSQTIGQPQFF
V gene: TRBV6-1; CDR3 protein: CASSPIGLARNYGYTF
V gene: TRBV6-1; CDR3 protein: CASSPLGGFGNQPQHF
V gene: TRBV7-9; CDR3 protein: CASSPSLQGGNTEAFF
V gene: TRBV12-3/TRBV12-4; CDR3 protein: CASSLSFRENYGYTF
V gene: TRBV12-3/TRBV12-4; CDR3 protein: CASKLAGENTGELFF
V gene: TRBV28; CDR3 protein: CASRGWGHTQYF
V gene: TRBV2; CDR3 protein: CASRTGSYSPLHF
V gene: TRBV5-1; CDR3 protein: CASSLRQVATNEKLFF
V gene: TRBV25-1; CDR3 protein: CATNGGDGYTF
V gene: TRBV7-7; CDR3 protein: CASSLDGSGTDTQYF
V gene: TRBV6-6; CDR3 protein: CASSLIRKETQYF
V gene: TRBV20-1; CDR3 protein: CSARSWTGTYEQYF
V gene: TRBV25-1; CDR3 protein: CASSEGQDYNEQFF
V gene: TRBV3-1; CDR3 protein: CASSPGTAGEKLFF